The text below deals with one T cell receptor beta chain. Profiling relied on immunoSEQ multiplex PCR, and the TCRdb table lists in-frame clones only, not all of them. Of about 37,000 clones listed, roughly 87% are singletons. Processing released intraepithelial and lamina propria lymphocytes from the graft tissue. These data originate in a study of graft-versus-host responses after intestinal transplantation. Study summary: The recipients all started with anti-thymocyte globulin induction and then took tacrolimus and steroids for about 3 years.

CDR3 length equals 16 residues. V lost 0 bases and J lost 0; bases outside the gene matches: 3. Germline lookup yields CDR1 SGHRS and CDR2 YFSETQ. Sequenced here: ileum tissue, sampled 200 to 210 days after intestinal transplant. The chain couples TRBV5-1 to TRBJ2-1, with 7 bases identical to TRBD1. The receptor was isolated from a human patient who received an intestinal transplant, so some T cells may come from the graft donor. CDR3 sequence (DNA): TGCGCCAGCAGCTTGGAACAGGGGAGCTCCTACAATGAGCAGTTCTTC. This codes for CASSLEQGSSYNEQFF.